The T cell receptor beta chain described here comes from a study of blood T cell repertoires in COVID-19. Turning to the study itself: Sites in the United States, Italy and Spain provided acute and convalescent COVID-19 samples. PBMCs, B-cell-depleted T cells, or T cells were the source of the cDNA or gDNA that made up the material.

Germline V lookup: CDR1 LNHDA, CDR2 SQIVND (reference sequence). Trimming took 9 bases from V and 5 from J, leaving 8 bases between them. This CDR3 is 12 amino acids long. Original processing notes: Quantification of nucleated cells was approximated via reference gene primer amplification. This table comes from immunoSEQ multiplex PCR, and its TCRdb copy is limited to in-frame clones, with some not included. The V and J calls and clone size are taken from that table; D and trimming were inferred from the DNA. The table has 70,000 to 75,000 clones, over 85% seen once. The chain has TRBV19 and TRBJ2-6, with D perhaps matching TRBD1 (5 bases). The receptor comes from a human donor in a cohort sampled during active COVID-19. Sequencing was done on a sample of peripheral blood. The chain's CDR3 is CASVDRANVLTF. DNA of the CDR3: TGTGCCAGCGTGGACAGGGCCAACGTCCTGACTTTC.